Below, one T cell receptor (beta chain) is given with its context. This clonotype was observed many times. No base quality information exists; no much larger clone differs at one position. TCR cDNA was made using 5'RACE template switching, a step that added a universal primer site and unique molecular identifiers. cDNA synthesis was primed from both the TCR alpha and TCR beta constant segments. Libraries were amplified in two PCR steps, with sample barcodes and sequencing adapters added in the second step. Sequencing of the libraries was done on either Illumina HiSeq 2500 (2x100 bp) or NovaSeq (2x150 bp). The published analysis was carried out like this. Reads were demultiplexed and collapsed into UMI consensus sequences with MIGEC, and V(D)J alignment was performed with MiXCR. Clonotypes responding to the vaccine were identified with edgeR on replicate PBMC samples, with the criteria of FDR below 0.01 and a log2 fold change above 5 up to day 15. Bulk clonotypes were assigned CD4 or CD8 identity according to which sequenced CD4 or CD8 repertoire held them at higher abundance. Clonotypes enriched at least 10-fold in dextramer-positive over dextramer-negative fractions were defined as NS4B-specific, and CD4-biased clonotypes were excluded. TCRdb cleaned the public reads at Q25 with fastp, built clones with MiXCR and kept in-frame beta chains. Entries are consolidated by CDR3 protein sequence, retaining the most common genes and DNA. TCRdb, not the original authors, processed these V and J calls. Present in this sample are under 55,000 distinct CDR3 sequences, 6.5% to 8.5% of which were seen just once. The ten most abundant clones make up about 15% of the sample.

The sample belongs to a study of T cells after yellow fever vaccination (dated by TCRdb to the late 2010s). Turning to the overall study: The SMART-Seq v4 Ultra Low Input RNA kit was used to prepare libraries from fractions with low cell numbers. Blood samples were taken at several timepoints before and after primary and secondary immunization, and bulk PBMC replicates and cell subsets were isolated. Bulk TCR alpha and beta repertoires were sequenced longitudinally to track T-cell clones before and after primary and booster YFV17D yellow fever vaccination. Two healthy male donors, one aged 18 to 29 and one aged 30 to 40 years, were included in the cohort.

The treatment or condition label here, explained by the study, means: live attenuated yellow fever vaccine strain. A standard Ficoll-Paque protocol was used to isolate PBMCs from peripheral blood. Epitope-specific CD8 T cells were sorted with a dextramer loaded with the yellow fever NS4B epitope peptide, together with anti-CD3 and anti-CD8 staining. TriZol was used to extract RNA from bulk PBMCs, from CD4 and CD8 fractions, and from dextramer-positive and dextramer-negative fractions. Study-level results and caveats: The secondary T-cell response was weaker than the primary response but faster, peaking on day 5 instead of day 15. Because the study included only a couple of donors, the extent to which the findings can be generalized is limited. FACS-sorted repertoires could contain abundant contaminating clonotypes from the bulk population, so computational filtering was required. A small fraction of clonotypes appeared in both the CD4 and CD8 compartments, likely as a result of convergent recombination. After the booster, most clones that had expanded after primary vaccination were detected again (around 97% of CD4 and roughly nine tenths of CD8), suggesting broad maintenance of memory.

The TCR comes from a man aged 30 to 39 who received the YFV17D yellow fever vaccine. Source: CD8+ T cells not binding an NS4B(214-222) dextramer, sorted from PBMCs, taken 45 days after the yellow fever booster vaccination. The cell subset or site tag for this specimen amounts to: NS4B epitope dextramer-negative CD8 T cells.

In nucleotides, the sequence is TGTGCCACCAGCCCCGGGACAGGGATGGCGGGAGTCCACAATGAGCAGTTCTTC. It codes for CATSPGTGMAGVHNEQFF. Recombination joined TRBV15 with TRBJ2-1, and 9 junction bases match TRBD1. The germline V and J ends show losses of 5 bases and 5 bases respectively, and no gene match explains 16 bases of the junction. The CDR3 measures 18 amino acids from cysteine to phenylalanine. The entry retains the CDR3 DNA only, 54 bases that are in frame from base 1. CDR1 and CDR2 were assigned from the germline V gene (reference sequence) as LNHNV and YYDKDF.